The present T cell receptor beta chain was sequenced within a study of metastatic and nonmetastatic thyroid tumors. Study overall: The study looked at repertoires side by side in blood and in tumor or nodule tissue from malignant and benign thyroid patients. Study outcomes and limitations: Versus benign nodules, malignant thyroid tumors reportedly had significantly higher TCR beta diversity, in blood and tumor.

Every patient underwent thyroid surgery untreated. This clone is deemed medium-sized. Its cognate antigen is unknown. TCRdb redid the clone calls on the PCR reads using MiXCR. The table has around 20,000 clones, about 11% seen once. The sequenced sample consisted of blood. This clonotype was obtained from a female donor with papillary thyroid cancer or a benign thyroid nodule (not recorded which). Some clones in this sample may be carry-over from other donors' samples.

The CDR3 sequence: CASTPTGGGSDTQYF. The CDR3 coding sequence is TGTGCCAGCACTCCAACAGGTGGAGGTTCAGATACGCAGTATTTT. V usage is TRBV6-2 or TRBV6-3 and J usage is TRBJ2-3; D tentatively fits TRBD1 or TRBD2 (5 bases each). V was pared by 7 bases and J by 4 bases, with 18 bases between. Germline CDR1 and CDR2: MNHEY and SVGEGT. There are 15 residues in the CDR3.